This TCR beta chain was sequenced during a study of cytomegalovirus exposure and HLA in healthy donors listed by TCRdb under 2017. Describing the broader study: An earlier analysis of some 620 of the donors reported approximately 260 Gb of sequence data and 117 million unique TCR beta sequences obtained from about 179 million T cells. To predict cytomegalovirus infection status, the study combined high-throughput TCR immunosequencing, statistical association of individual TCRs with disease status, and machine learning. In an earlier analysis of roughly 540 of the donors, high-throughput TCR beta sequencing was used to judge whether each TCR beta V gene segment behaved as functional or pseudogenic. Roughly 320 gigabases of sequencing data and approximately 91 million unique TCR sequences made up an early release that covered over 550 HLA-typed donors. In addition to the first cohort of approximately 670 subjects, a separate validation cohort of some 120 different subjects was used. To study patterns of TCR occurrence, a later analysis re-analyzed previously published TCR beta repertoires from 650 to 750 donors and added high-resolution HLA genotyping. The study used immunosequencing to profile the T cell repertoires of approximately 630 subjects and linked those repertoires to cytomegalovirus serostatus. Across some 400 genotyped donors of the cohort, an average of about 240,000 unique TCR beta nucleotide sequences per donor were sequenced, and about a sixth of those sequences were non-productive. Donor age, sex, ethnicity and CMV serostatus were compiled together with the repertoire data. A later genetic analysis used genome-wide SNP genotypes for 398 of the 666 donors, treating that subset as a discovery cohort. In the later analysis, no new phenotypic data were used to find candidate immune exposures; instead, reliance was placed on TCR beta sequences and their occurrence across donors. Every repertoire in the discovery cohort had been generated on one and the same sequencing platform. HLA typing included class I and class II loci at four-digit resolution. The genetic ancestry cluster associated with self-reported Caucasian donors included 81% of the 300 to 450 genotyped donors. Roughly 5 DR-DQ haplotypes were treated as single units for association and clustering because of strong linkage in the cohort. The study aimed to test whether cataloging public T cell receptors could reveal signatures of past pathogen exposure. The number of typed donors differed by locus: roughly 620-640 for A, B, C, DRB1 and DQB1; 522 for DQA1; over 600 for DPA1; and approximately 450 for DPB1. Results and caveats for the whole study, not just this receptor: In this cohort, only TCR beta chains were sequenced, and detectable features were limited by the absence of alpha or paired-chain data. The earlier analysis of about 600 of the donors excluded some 16 rarely observed V segments, including chromosome 9 orphons, because counts were too low. At a false discovery rate of 0.05, a later analysis linked 16,951 TCR beta sequences to specific HLA alleles. An association between a missense DCLRE1C variant and V-gene and J-gene trimming of TCR beta chains was found in a later genetic analysis and replicated in an independent cohort. A later analysis found that most CMV-associated TCR beta chains appeared HLA-restricted, with HLA associations seemingly driven largely by CMV exposure. A few of the identified cytomegalovirus-associated TCR beta chains were confirmed in vitro to be specific for cytomegalovirus antigens. Some IMGT-functional V segments, including TRBV6-2 and TRBV6-3, could not be distinguished by the 87-base-pair reads and were therefore excluded. Because HLA typing was missing for some donors at each locus, association tests included only the typed subset. A later genetic analysis reported fewer N-insertions in productive TCRs among donors in an Asian-associated ancestry cluster than the roughly 700-donor mean. A later analysis found that TCR association rates varied across HLA loci, with DRB1 alleles showing the most associated TCRs and HLA-C alleles the fewest. Strong co-occurrence of HLA alleles, especially DR and DQ, made assigning TCR associations to individual alleles difficult. The authors suggested that the approach could potentially be generalized to other disease states and immunological phenotypes. The sequencing pipeline was judged likely to have produced a cluster of highly shared sequence variants as a technical artifact. A later analysis reported that several top co-occurrence clusters appeared linked to parvovirus B19, influenza, CMV and Epstein-Barr virus. The study gave a list of about 160 TCR beta chains associated with cytomegalovirus. Sequencing depth was assumed to be roughly uniform across donors in the presence/absence analyses, though that assumption may not hold. Cytomegalovirus status was reported to be diagnosed by the classifier with high specificity and sensitivity in both the original and validation cohorts. For the cohort, immune exposure information was limited to CMV serostatus. Compared with equally common non-associated chains, HLA-associated TCR beta chains in a later analysis were more clonally expanded and had lower generation probabilities. A further reported finding was that TCR beta sequences accurately predicted the HLA-A and HLA-B alleles for most subjects in the first cohort. Broadly in line with IMGT annotations, most TCR beta V segments showed up in productive rearrangements about 90% or about 30% of the time in an earlier analysis of several hundred of the donors. Linkage disequilibrium might explain the correlated functional status among segregating V segments, but an unknown experimental factor could not be ruled out. Most TCR sequences were seen in very few donors, while some public TCRs were found in many individuals.

This clone is described as medium-sized (0.01 to 0.1%). Its antigen remains undetermined. No much larger clone exists at a distance of one base, and base qualities are not known. Libraries were constructed by the immunoSEQ multiplex PCR assay. The multiplex PCR relied on a mix of 60 forward primers for TCR Vbeta segments and 13 reverse primers for TCR Jbeta segments. Amplification of the CDR3 region of rearranged TCR beta genes was performed with a multiplex PCR assay on genomic DNA. The Illumina HiSeq System was used to sequence the amplified TCR beta libraries as 87-base-pair reads. The authors processed their data as follows. A later analysis tallied roughly 80 million unique TCR beta chains across the 666 repertoires, and approximately 12 million of those chains were shared by two or more donors. A nearest-neighbor algorithm error-corrected the raw reads and collapsed the reads into unique sequences, merging closely related sequences to remove PCR and sequencing errors. To assign V, D and J gene segments, CDR3 sequences were aligned to IMGT reference sequences. Each retained sequence needed at least a six-nucleotide match to both a V gene segment and a J gene segment. A rearrangement counted as productive if the CDR3 had no stop codons and remained in frame with V and J, and every other rearrangement counted as non-productive. Following IMGT convention, CDR3 was defined as the stretch from the second conserved V-encoded cysteine to the conserved J-encoded phenylalanine. In an earlier analysis of some 550 of the donors, sequences lacking an unambiguous match to a single V gene segment were excluded. In an earlier analysis of roughly 500 of the donors, V segments were called functional above 56.7% productive rearrangements and were called segregating when the between-donor standard deviation exceeded 5%. To diagnose cytomegalovirus status from the catalog of TCR beta chain sequences, a statistical classification framework was built. A later analysis assigned V and J genes by comparing TCR nucleotide sequences with IMGT/GENE-DB human TR gene sequences. The TCRdist pipeline was used in a later analysis to assign CDR3 sequences and most-parsimonious VDJ recombination scenarios. A later analysis defined each TCR beta chain by its CDR3 amino acid sequence plus V-gene family, and excluded reads lacking a unique V-gene family. To address suspected cross-contamination and a sequencing artifact, a later analysis removed 550 to 750 highly shared, low-generation-probability nucleotide sequences. A later analysis calculated a clonal expansion index for each public chain from normalized within-repertoire ranks of inferred template counts. Generation probabilities in a later analysis came from a VDJ recombination model fitted to out-of-frame rearrangements, and those results were checked against IGoR. In a later analysis, TCR-TCR, TCR-HLA and TCR-CMV co-occurrence was scored with hypergeometric tests, and a repertoire-size bias correction was applied to TCR pairs. To estimate false discovery rates, a later analysis permuted the HLA or CMV assignments 20 times. A later analysis grouped co-occurring TCRs with DBSCAN, adding TCRdist sequence similarity when clustering within HLA-allele-positive subsets. Co-occurrence clustering excluded repertoires with fewer than 30,000 or more than 120,000 public chains, plus five with anomalous nucleotide sharing. TCRdb took over this immuneACCESS table, retaining in-frame rearrangements with V and J assigned. Such tables are incomplete; in checked studies, under half of the missing clones stem from an unresolved V gene, and the remainder is unexplained. Clonal size and the V and J genes are those of that table, whereas D and trimming came from the DNA. This sample gives around 68,000 clones in total; roughly 80% of them show up just once. The ten biggest clones cover around 7.4% of the sample.

Sequences SGDLS (CDR1) and YYNGEE (CDR2) are obtained from the germline V gene. Spanning cysteine to phenylalanine, the CDR3 consists of 12 amino acids. Of the read, only the CDR3 DNA is kept; its 36 bases are in frame from base 1. Cut back by 0 bases and 11 bases, the V and J ends lie 6 bases apart. In total, just over 650 healthy bone marrow donors made up the cohort. All cohort members were sampled while nominally healthy, although unrecorded immune exposures were likely present. The donor was CMV seropositive and was included in the group of some 290 seropositive cohort members. A peripheral blood sample was collected from each donor, and TCR beta sequencing was performed on peripheral blood mononuclear cells. Genomic DNA extraction from the blood cell samples was performed with the Qiagen DNeasy Blood Extraction Kit.

Specimen: PBMCs. This clonotype originated in a woman under 40 in good health and CMV-seropositive. The rearrangement combines TRBV9 with TRBJ1-6; the D gene is unclear. For the CDR3, the sequence is CASSVGEPPLHF. The DNA is TGTGCCAGCAGCGTAGGCGAGCCACCCCTCCACTTT.